The next 17 T cell receptor beta chains were all read from a single sample in a study of response to subunit inactivated influenza vaccine. TCRdb recomputed calls from the RT-PCR reads with MiXCR, one row per CDR3 protein. Altogether more than 150,000 distinct CDR3 sequences are present, approximately 8.7% being singletons, with the ten largest covering 11%. Sequencing used non-naive T cells sorted from PBMCs, obtained on the day of vaccination. The origin of the receptors is a man between 50 and 59 years old who received an inactivated influenza vaccine.

This clonotype was seen only a few times. The chain links TRBV20-1 to TRBJ2-3; D uncertain. V shed 3 bases and J shed 1 base, with 11 bases lying between them. The germline V gene has CDR1 DFQATT and CDR2 SNEGSKA (reference sequence). The CDR3 loop spans 14 amino acids. The CDR3 sequence is CSASRLTGTDTQYF. Here the CDR3 DNA reads TGCAGTGCTAGTCGCTTAACGGGCACAGATACGCAGTATTTT.

The table lists this clonotype with a few counts. This chain links TRBV28 with TRBJ2-2, with 7 bases lining up with TRBD1. The CDR3 runs to 15 residues. Germline V gene sequence: CDR1 MDHEN, CDR2 SYDVKM. Trimming at V came to 6 bases and at J to 3 bases, leaving 7 bases not matched to a gene. Here the CDR3 reads CASRPGTDHTGELFF. For the CDR3, the DNA is TGTGCCAGCAGACCCGGGACAGATCACACCGGGGAGCTGTTTTTT.

A few counts support this clonotype. The V and J genes are TRBV25-1 and TRBJ2-5, with a tentative D call TRBD2 (6 bases). Trimming cost V 1 base and J 5 bases, with 20 bases left between them. This CDR3 is 17 amino acids long. CDR1 MGHDK and CDR2 SYGVNS come from the germline V gene. CDR3 residues: CASSELGAGIREETQYF. The CDR3 DNA sequence: TGTGCCAGCAGTGAATTAGGAGCAGGGATCCGGGAGGAGACCCAGTACTTC.

The chain uses TRBV5-1 and TRBJ2-7, with 8 bases aligning to TRBD2. Trimming took 5 bases from V and 0 from J; bases not matched to a gene: 13. The CDR3 loop spans 17 amino acids. Germline lookup yields CDR1 SGHRS and CDR2 YFSETQ. This chain's CDR3 is CASRPIPGTRFSYEQYF. The CDR3 bases are TGCGCCAGCAGACCTATTCCGGGGACTAGATTCTCCTACGAGCAGTACTTC.

This clonotype was picked up a small number of times. The rearrangement joins TRBV19 to TRBJ2-1; the match to TRBD2 covers 11 bases. Germline trimming cut 2 bases from V and 6 bases from J; bases unmatched to any gene: 0. This CDR3 is 14 amino acids long. Germline V gene lookup returns CDR1 LNHDA and CDR2 SQIVND (reference sequence). DNA of the CDR3: TGTGCCAGTAGTATAACTAGCGGGAGCAATGAGCAGTTCTTC. Translation: CASSITSGSNEQFF.

This clonotype was recorded many times. V is TRBV7-2 and J is TRBJ1-6, with D unresolved. Trimming cost V 0 bases and J 8 bases, with 8 bases left between them. The germline gives CDR1 SGHTA, CDR2 FQGNSA. The CDR3 loop spans 14 amino acids. In DNA form, the CDR3 reads TGTGCCAGCAGCTTAGCGTGGAGGGATTCACCCCTCCACTTT. The encoded protein is CASSLAWRDSPLHF.

There are a few counts of this clonotype. This chain joins TRBV5-6 and TRBJ2-7; TRBD2 aligns across 9 bases. The J segment lost 0 bases and the V segment lost 5 bases, leaving 9 bases of the junction unmatched. The CDR3 contains 16 residues. Germline CDR1 reads SGHDT; CDR2 reads YYEEEE. The CDR3 DNA sequence: TGTGCCAGCAGTCGGGGCGGACTAGCGAACTCCTACGAGCAGTACTTC. As protein: CASSRGGLANSYEQYF.

This clonotype was recorded a few times. This sequence joins TRBV20-1 and TRBJ2-1; TRBD2 aligns across 16 bases. Per germline, CDR1 DFQATT and CDR2 SNEGSKA (reference sequence). CDR3 length equals 19 residues. The V and J ends lost 0 bases and 7 bases, in that order; junction bases with no gene match: 12. CDR3: CSARDRGLAGGPSKNEQFF. The CDR3 DNA reads as TGCAGTGCTAGAGATCGGGGACTAGCGGGAGGGCCGTCGAAGAATGAGCAGTTCTTC.

At least ten counts were recorded for this clonotype. The gene calls are TRBV12-3 or TRBV12-4 and TRBJ1-5; a weak D match, TRBD1 (6 bases). Deletions cut 4 bases from V and 3 bases from J, with 7 bases between. This CDR3 comprises 13 residues. This chain's CDR3 is CASSWTDNQPQHF. CDR3 bases: TGTGCCAGCAGTTGGACAGACAATCAGCCCCAGCATTTT.

This clonotype showed up many times. The chain has TRBV6-2 or TRBV6-3 and TRBJ2-5; D is undetermined. The V end lost 3 bases, the J end lost 5 bases, and 4 bases lay between the germline ends. The CDR3 totals 11 residues. CDR1 and CDR2 from the germline V gene are MNHEY and SVGEGT. CDR3 bases: TGTGCCAGCAGTTATTTTGAGACCCAGTACTTC. Amino acid sequence: CASSYFETQYF.

V and J are TRBV14 and TRBJ2-4, with a weak D call TRBD2 (6 bases). The CDR3 length is 16 residues. Germline-derived CDR1 and CDR2 are SGHDN and FVKESK. The V end was cut by 4 bases, the J end by 1 base, with 14 bases between. For the CDR3, the DNA is TGTGCCAGCAGCCCCGGGGAGGTGCGGGCCAAAAACATTCAGTACTTC. It encodes CASSPGEVRAKNIQYF.

This clonotype appeared many times. This CDR3 reads CASSFTGLQGGLTEAFF. In DNA form, the CDR3 reads TGTGCCAGCAGTTTTACGGGGCTCCAAGGAGGGCTCACTGAAGCTTTCTTT. V is TRBV28 and J is TRBJ1-1; D possibly corresponds to TRBD1 (5 bases). The V gene lost 3 bases and the J gene lost 4 bases, with 21 bases spanning the gap. There are 17 residues in the CDR3. CDR1 and CDR2 from the germline V gene are MDHEN and SYDVKM.

This clonotype showed up many times. V and J are TRBV7-3 and TRBJ2-1, with 11 bases identical to TRBD2. V shed 4 bases, J shed 8 bases, and the junction held 4 bases outside the gene matches. Germline V gene data show CDR1 as SGHTA and CDR2 as FQGTGA. This CDR3 comprises 14 residues. This chain's CDR3 is CASSSLAGGHEQFF. The CDR3 coding sequence is TGTGCCAGCAGCTCCCTAGCGGGAGGACATGAGCAGTTCTTC.

This clonotype appeared a few times. The CDR3 spells CAISESGAGGFGTDTQYF. In DNA, the CDR3 is TGTGCCATCAGTGAGTCCGGCGCAGGGGGCTTCGGCACAGATACGCAGTATTTT. The rearrangement joins TRBV10-3 to TRBJ2-3; TRBD1 matches at 8 bases. CDR3 size: 18 residues. Trimming removed 0 bases from V and 1 base from J; junction bases left unmatched: 9. In germline, CDR1 is ENHRY, CDR2 SYGVKD.

The chain uses TRBV24-1 and TRBJ2-1; D is uncertain. The V end lost 0 bases, the J end lost 9 bases, and 5 bases lay between the germline ends. The CDR3 is 12 residues long. The germline V gene encodes CDR1 KGHDR and CDR2 SFDVKD. The DNA of the CDR3 is TGTGCCACCAGTGATTTGAGGAGTGAGCAGTTCTTC. Its translation: CATSDLRSEQFF.

The chain combines TRBV7-2 with TRBJ2-5; no firm D call. Trimming pared 5 bases from V and 2 bases from J, leaving 9 bases between. Germline V gene sequence: CDR1 SGHTA, CDR2 FQGNSA. CDR3 length: 13 residues. DNA of the CDR3: TGTGCCAGCAGCGCGATGGGGCAAGAGACCCAGTACTTC. Translation gives CASSAMGQETQYF.

This clonotype was picked up one time. A much larger clone differs from this one at a single base, so this may be a read error. The rearrangement joins TRBV6-2 or TRBV6-3 to TRBJ2-7; either TRBD1 or TRBD2 may fit D (5 bases each). V was shortened by 8 bases and J by 6 bases, with 20 bases between the two germline ends. The CDR3 runs 14 residues. Germline CDR1 is MNHEY and CDR2 is SVGEGT. CDR3 residues: CASGTQGLLCEQYF. The CDR3 DNA sequence: TGTGCCAGCGGGACGCAAGGACTCCTCTGCGAGCAGTACTTC.